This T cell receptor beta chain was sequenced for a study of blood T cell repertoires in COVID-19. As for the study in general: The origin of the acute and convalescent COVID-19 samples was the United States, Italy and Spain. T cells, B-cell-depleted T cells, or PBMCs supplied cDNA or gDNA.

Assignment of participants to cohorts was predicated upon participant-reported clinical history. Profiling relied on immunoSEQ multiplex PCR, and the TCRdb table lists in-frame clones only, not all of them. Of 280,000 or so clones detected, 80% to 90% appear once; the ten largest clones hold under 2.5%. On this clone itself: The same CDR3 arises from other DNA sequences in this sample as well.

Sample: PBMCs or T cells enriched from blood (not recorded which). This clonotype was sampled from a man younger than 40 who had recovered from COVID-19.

The CDR3 region is CASSSGQLNTEAFF. The CDR3 nucleotides are TGCGCCAGCAGCTCGGGACAGCTGAACACTGAAGCTTTCTTT. The J gene is TRBJ1-1, the V gene TRBV5-1, with 7 nucleotides matching TRBD1. CDR1 and CDR2 (germline): SGHRS, YFSETQ. CDR3 length: 14 amino acids. V lost 3 bases, J lost 0 bases, and 2 bases stayed unmatched.